The present T cell receptor beta chain was sequenced within a study of OX40 agonist ivuxolimab in advanced cancers. Study as a whole: Ivuxolimab is a fully human IgG2 antibody that activates OX40 (CD134). Averaging approximately 60 years in age, with a range of about 23 to 80, the cohort was about 86% male. Dosing consisted of intravenous ivuxolimab at 0.01 to 10 mg/kg every 2 weeks.

CDR1 and CDR2 (germline): MNHEY, SMNVEV (reference sequence). The CDR3 has 15 amino acids. V dropped 5 bases and J dropped 10 bases, with 21 bases sitting between them. As concerns this clone: The antigen remains undetermined.

The assay was immunoSEQ multiplex PCR, and TCRdb's table has in-frame clones only and misses some. The sample yields some 70,000 clones, about 87% seen once. Study conclusions and caveats: Not determined was the antigen specificity of the expanded peripheral T cells.

Here the sequenced sample was CD4+ or CD8+ T cells sorted from blood, taken in a trial of the OX40 agonist ivuxolimab. The V call is TRBV27, the J call TRBJ2-1, with D possibly matching TRBD2 (5 bases). The source is an adult with an advanced solid tumor such as melanoma, head and neck, liver or kidney cancer. The CDR3 protein is CASSSLARGVSEQFF. DNA of the CDR3: TGTGCCAGCAGTAGCCTAGCTCGGGGTGTCTCCGAGCAGTTCTTC.